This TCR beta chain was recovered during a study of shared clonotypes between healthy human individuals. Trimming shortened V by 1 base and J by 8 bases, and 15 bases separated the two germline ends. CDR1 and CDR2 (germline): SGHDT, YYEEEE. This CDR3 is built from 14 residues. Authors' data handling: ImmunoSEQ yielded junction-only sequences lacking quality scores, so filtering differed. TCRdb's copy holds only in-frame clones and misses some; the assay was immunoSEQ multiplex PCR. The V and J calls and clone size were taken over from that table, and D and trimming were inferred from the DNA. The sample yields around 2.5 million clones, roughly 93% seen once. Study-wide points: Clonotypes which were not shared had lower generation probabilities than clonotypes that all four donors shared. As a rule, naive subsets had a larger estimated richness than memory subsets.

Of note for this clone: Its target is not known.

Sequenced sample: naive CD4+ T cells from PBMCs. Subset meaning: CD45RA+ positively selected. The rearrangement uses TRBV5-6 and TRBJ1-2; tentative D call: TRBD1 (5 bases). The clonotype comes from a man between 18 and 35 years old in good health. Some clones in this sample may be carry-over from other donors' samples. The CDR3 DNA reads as TGTGCCAGCAGCTTGAGGACACCTGGGTCGGGCTACACCTTC. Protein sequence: CASSLRTPGSGYTF.